This T cell receptor (beta chain) was identified during a study of blood T cell repertoires in COVID-19. Study-wide background: Both acute and convalescent COVID-19 samples were obtained from the United States, Italy and Spain.

Trimming stripped 5 bases from V and 8 bases from J, with 15 bases between. The germline V gene has CDR1 MGHDK and CDR2 SYGVNS. CDR3 length: 13 amino acids. Source study methods: It was from reference gene primer amplification that nucleated cell counts were estimated. Produced via immunoSEQ multiplex PCR; TCRdb's table is partial and in-frame only. V and J calls and clone size follow that table, whereas D and trimming were derived from the DNA. The sample includes roughly 300,000 clones, 85% of them seen just once. This clone was recorded a few times. The chain employs TRBV25-1 and TRBJ1-2, with TRBD1 as a possible D gene (5 bases). The receptor comes from a human donor in a cohort sampled during active COVID-19. Specimen: peripheral blood. The CDR3 protein is CASSKLTGDGYTF. DNA for the CDR3: TGTGCCAGCAGTAAGCTAACAGGCGACGGCTACACCTTC.